This T cell receptor (beta chain) stems from a study of T cells in Graves' hyperthyroidism and ophthalmopathy. For the study at large: Pretreatment peripheral blood was obtained at initial diagnosis.

This clonotype was counted many times. Template material for amplifying TCR beta CDR3 regions consisted of RNA transcripts. The HTBI primer set drove a first-round RT-PCR of the TCR CDR3. TCRdb itself ran the multiplex PCR reads through MiXCR, one entry per CDR3 protein. This table holds about 640,000 distinct CDR3 sequences, less than 25% found once. In germline, CDR1 is MNHNS, CDR2 SASEGT. This CDR3 contains 14 residues. The ends were cut back, 5 bases at V and 2 bases at J, with 13 bases in the middle. Specimen: blood. The origin of this receptor is a man aged 25-40 years with Graves' ophthalmopathy. J is TRBJ2-7 and V is TRBV6-1; D is possibly TRBD2 (5 bases). Written as DNA, the CDR3 is TGTGCCAGCAGTCAAAGCGGCAGCGCCTACGAGCAGTACTTC. Amino acid sequence: CASSQSGSAYEQYF.